The 13 T cell receptor beta chains given below trace back to one sample, sequenced in a study of Graves' ophthalmopathy and Graves' hyperthyroidism. Beta-chain TCR CDR3 regions were amplified from RNA transcripts. Amplification began with first-round RT-PCR using HTBI primers, then second-round multiplex PCR was performed. TCRdb recomputed calls from the multiplex PCR reads with MiXCR, one row per CDR3 protein. The table lists around 670,000 distinct CDR3 sequences, 40% of them singletons, with about 40% in the top ten. Sequencing used peripheral blood. Receptors were obtained from an adult man with Graves' ophthalmopathy.

The chain joins TRBV24-1 to TRBJ1-5, with TRBD1 matching over 10 bases. Germline CDR1 is KGHDR and CDR2 is SFDVKD. The CDR3 has 17 amino acids. J gave up 5 bases and V 0 bases, and 6 bases lay outside the gene matches. Here the CDR3 DNA reads TGTGCCACCAGTGATTTGCAACGAGGGACAGGGGATCAGCCCCAGCATTTT. Translated, it gives CATSDLQRGTGDQPQHF.

The chain has TRBV4-2 and TRBJ1-1; TRBD1 matches at 7 bases. The germline V gene encodes CDR1 LGHNA and CDR2 YNFKEQ. The V and J ends lost 8 bases and 8 bases, in that order; junction bases with no gene match: 11. The CDR3 is made up of 13 amino acids. The CDR3 DNA follows: TGTGCCAGCGGCCCAAGGCAGGGGGTGGAAGCTTTCTTT. Encoded protein: CASGPRQGVEAFF.

The V call is TRBV3-1, the J call TRBJ1-5; 10 bases line up with TRBD1. The CDR3 is 16 amino acids. V lost 4 bases and J lost 7; bases outside the gene matches: 10. Germline V CDR1 and CDR2: LGHDT, YNNKEL (reference sequence). For the CDR3, the DNA is TGTGCCAGCAGCCGCGGGACAGGGGCCTTAGGACAGCCCCAGCATTTT. Translating gives CASSRGTGALGQPQHF.

This clonotype came up once. A read error may explain this, as a much larger clone is one base away. Since no conserved phenylalanine or tryptophan closes the CDR3, a read error is the likely cause. The chain is built from TRBV29-1 and TRBJ1-5; perhaps TRBD1 as D (6 bases). Trimming took off 3 bases at V and 4 bases at J, with 13 bases between the two ends. This CDR3 contains 14 residues. Germline V gives CDR1 SQVTM, CDR2 ANQGSEA. The CDR3 DNA reads TGCAGCGTTGAGGGGACAACACCAAATCAGCCCCAGCATTCT. It codes for CSVEGTTPNQPQHS.

This clonotype was observed a handful of times. V and J are TRBV20-1 and TRBJ1-2; TRBD1 matches 7 bases. Germline CDR1 DFQATT, CDR2 SNEGSKA (reference sequence). The length of the CDR3 is 14 residues. J was trimmed by 0 bases and V by 8 bases; bases with no gene match: 9. The CDR3 DNA reads as TGCAGTACGCAGGGGGGGGCGACTAACTATGGCTACACCTTC. As protein: CSTQGGATNYGYTF.

This clonotype was seen repeatedly, ten times or more. The CDR3, as DNA: TGCAGCGTTGAAAGTTCCGAAAGCTATGGCTACACCTTC. It codes for CSVESSESYGYTF. The chain couples TRBV29-1 to TRBJ1-2; D is uncertain. V lost 2 bases and J 4 bases, leaving 11 bases between the germline ends. The CDR3 runs 13 residues. Germline loops: CDR1 SQVTM, CDR2 ANQGSEA.

Regarding this clonotype: A much larger clone differs by one base, so this may be a read error. This is likely a read error, given that the CDR3 carries no conserved phenylalanine or tryptophan at its end. This chain links TRBV7-9 with TRBJ2-7, with a possible D match to TRBD2 (6 bases). V was clipped by 0 bases and J by 1 base, with 13 bases between them. This CDR3 spans 16 amino acids. The germline V gene has CDR1 SEHNR and CDR2 FQNEAQ (reference sequence). The CDR3 here is CASSLASGDSSYEQYC. The CDR3 bases are TGTGCCAGCAGCTTAGCATCGGGGGACTCTTCCTACGAGCAGTACTGC.

This clonotype has just a few counts. The CDR3 DNA sequence: TGTGCCAGCAGTGACCCTCGACAGGCCGAATATGGCTACACCTTC. Translation: CASSDPRQAEYGYTF. The chain uses TRBV6-5 and TRBJ1-2, with D tentatively TRBD1 (6 bases). V gave up 5 bases and J gave up 5 bases, with 18 bases separating them. The CDR3 has 15 amino acids. Germline assignment: CDR1 MNHEY and CDR2 SVGAGI.

CDR3 loop: CASSSQRSTGGLSYEQYF. The CDR3 coding sequence is TGTGCCAGCAGCTCTCAGCGGTCCACAGGGGGCCTCTCCTACGAGCAGTACTTC. The chain is built from TRBV12-3 or TRBV12-4 and TRBJ2-7, with TRBD1 identical over 9 bases. There are 18 residues in the CDR3. The ends lost 6 bases at V and 0 bases at J; junction bases unmatched: 15.

In the case of this clonotype: The conserved final phenylalanine or tryptophan is absent from the CDR3, which likely points to a read error. The chain uses TRBV6-1 and TRBJ2-7; no definite D call. Per the germline V gene, CDR1 is MNHNS and CDR2 is SASEGT. V lost 5 bases and J 0 bases, leaving 5 bases between the germline ends. The CDR3 length is 12 residues. The CDR3 DNA reads as TGTGCCAGCAGTAACAGCTCCTACGAGCAGTACTGC. It specifies CASSNSSYEQYC.

This clonotype was seen a few times. V gene TRBV6-1 combines with J gene TRBJ2-7, with D possibly TRBD1 on 6 matching bases. The V end was cut by 1 base, the J end by 3 bases, with 13 bases between. Germline V gene sequence: CDR1 MNHNS, CDR2 SASEGT. There are 15 residues in the CDR3. Written as DNA, the CDR3 is TGTGCCAGCAGTGAAGTGACAGGTGATATCTACGAGCAGTACTTC. Translated: CASSEVTGDIYEQYF.

This clonotype was counted between two and nine times. V gene TRBV4-3 combines with J gene TRBJ2-7, with D perhaps matching TRBD1 (6 bases). The germline V gene has CDR1 LGHNA and CDR2 YSLEER. The V end was cut by 5 bases, the J end by 2 bases, with 16 bases between. The CDR3 is made up of 15 amino acids. The CDR3 loop is CASSYEDSPPYEQYF. CDR3 coding DNA: TGCGCCAGCAGCTATGAGGACAGCCCGCCCTACGAGCAGTACTTC.

This clonotype appeared many times. The J gene is TRBJ1-2, the V gene TRBV14; TRBD1 matches at 7 bases. The ends lost 8 bases at V and 9 bases at J; junction bases unmatched: 15. This CDR3 is built from 14 residues. CDR1 is SGHDN and CDR2 is FVKESK in the germline V gene. The CDR3 loop reads CASSPPGQSLSYTF. The CDR3 DNA is TGTGCCAGCTCACCCCCGGGACAGTCTTTGAGCTACACCTTC.